This T cell receptor (beta chain) was observed in a study of cytomegalovirus exposure and HLA in healthy donors. The CDR3 sequence is 16 residues long. The V end was cut by 5 bases, the J end by 1 base, with 18 bases between. Germline V gene lookup returns CDR1 LNHDA and CDR2 SQIVND (reference sequence). 13 Jbeta primers and 60 Vbeta primers were used for the PCR. Profiling relied on immunoSEQ multiplex PCR, and the TCRdb table lists in-frame clones only, not all of them. The sample has 140,000 to 150,000 clones; roughly 79% are singletons. The sequenced sample was PBMCs. The chain links TRBV19 to TRBJ2-7; weak D call: TRBD2 (5 bases). The receptor comes from a woman aged 40 to 55 in good health and CMV-seropositive. The CDR3 DNA is TGTGCCAGTAGTCGCCGCATGGCGGGCCCGTCCTACGAGCAGTACTTC. This translates into CASSRRMAGPSYEQYF.